The 10 T cell receptor beta chains below all came from one sample that was sequenced in a study of control samples from healthy donors and cancer patients. The data were produced by immunoSEQ multiplex PCR, yet TCRdb's version contains in-frame clones alone and is incomplete. Of 91,000 or so clones listed, approximately 90% are singletons. Sequencing was performed on blood. These TCRs come from a woman in her 30s in good health.

The J gene is TRBJ1-2, the V gene TRBV5-4; maybe TRBD1 (5 bases). Trimming pared 4 bases from V and 8 bases from J, leaving 18 bases between. Germline loops: CDR1 SGHNT, CDR2 YYREEE (reference sequence). There are 14 residues in the CDR3. The CDR3 DNA sequence: TGTGCCAGCAGCCAAGGGGACGGGTTTCAGGGCTACACCTTC. This translates into CASSQGDGFQGYTF.

This clone occurred a few times. CDR3 coding DNA: TGCGCCAGCAGCTTGGGAGTGATCGGACAGCTTAATTCACCCCTCCACTTT. Amino acid sequence: CASSLGVIGQLNSPLHF. This chain connects TRBV5-1 to TRBJ1-6, with D perhaps TRBD1 (6 bases). The CDR3 is made up of 17 amino acids. CDR1 SGHRS and CDR2 YFSETQ come from the germline V gene. The V gene lost 0 bases and the J gene lost 6 bases, with 16 bases spanning the gap.

The gene calls are TRBV5-4 and TRBJ1-1; D gene unclear. The germline V gene encodes CDR1 SGHNT and CDR2 YYREEE (reference sequence). The CDR3 runs to 14 residues. V gave up 4 bases and J gave up 8 bases, with 18 bases separating them. CDR3 in amino acids: CASSGRNTRNEAFF. The CDR3 bases are TGTGCCAGCAGCGGTAGGAACACACGGAACGAAGCTTTCTTT.

As for this clone: The sample contains more than one DNA sequence encoding this CDR3. This rearrangement joins TRBV6-5 to TRBJ1-5; maybe TRBD1 (6 bases). V was pared by 0 bases and J by 6 bases, with 9 bases between. This CDR3 is built from 14 residues. CDR1 is MNHEY, CDR2 SVGAGI, per germline. CDR3 in amino acids: CASSYSGGSQPQHF. The CDR3 bases are TGTGCCAGCAGTTACTCGGGGGGCAGTCAGCCCCAGCATTTT.

The chain joins TRBV18 to TRBJ1-1, with unresolved D. This CDR3 is built from 16 residues. Between the trimmed V and J ends, which lost 8 bases and 0 bases, there was a span of 19 bases. CDR1 is KGHSH, CDR2 LQKENI, per germline. In DNA, the CDR3 is TGTGCCAGCACCCCTGGCAGATCACCCCTGAACACTGAAGCTTTCTTT. This encodes CASTPGRSPLNTEAFF.

The chain carries TRBV7-9 and TRBJ2-1; 8 bases are a match to TRBD2. The CDR3 runs to 16 residues. Germline loops: CDR1 SEHNR, CDR2 FQNEAQ (reference sequence). Losses at the gene ends were 11 bases for V and 2 bases for J; bases not matched to a gene: 14. CDR3 amino acids: CAPGVSGSPPYNEQFF. DNA for the CDR3: TGTGCCCCGGGGGTCAGCGGGAGTCCTCCCTACAATGAGCAGTTCTTC.

The chain couples TRBV6-1 to TRBJ1-1, with D unresolved. Looked up from germline, CDR1 is MNHNS and CDR2 is SASEGT. The ends were cut back, 2 bases at V and 1 base at J, with 8 bases in the middle. The CDR3 runs 14 residues. The CDR3 loop is CASSERAQNTEAFF. The CDR3 DNA follows: TGTGCCAGCAGTGAAAGGGCCCAGAACACTGAAGCTTTCTTT.

V usage is TRBV5-4 and J usage is TRBJ2-3, with a tentative D call TRBD2 (5 bases). Germline V gene data show CDR1 as SGHNT and CDR2 as YYREEE (reference sequence). The CDR3 is 14 amino acids. The V gene lost 1 base and the J gene lost 4 bases, with 10 bases spanning the gap. CDR3 sequence reads: CASSLRGGSDTQYF. The CDR3 DNA is TGTGCCAGCAGCTTGCGGGGTGGGTCAGATACGCAGTATTTT. The whole variable domain, filled in from reference TRBV5-4 and TRBJ2-3, reads ETGVTQSPTHLIKTRGQQVTLRCSSQSGHNTVSWYQQALGQGPQFIFQYYREEENGRGNFPPRFSGLQFPNYSSELNVNALELDDSALYLCASSLRGGSDTQYFGPGTRLTVL.

The chain joins TRBV5-1 to TRBJ2-1, with D hard to call. The CDR3 sequence is 16 residues long. V lost 2 bases to trimming and J lost 0 bases, with 12 bases between them. The germline CDR1 and CDR2 sequences are SGHRS and YFSETQ. CDR3 amino acids: CASSFPAQVSYNEQFF. CDR3 sequence (DNA): TGCGCCAGCAGCTTCCCGGCGCAGGTCTCCTACAATGAGCAGTTCTTC.

V and J are TRBV4-1 and TRBJ2-2; D call uncertain. This CDR3 contains 15 residues. Trimming left V 4 bases short and J 9 bases short, with 18 bases between. Germline V CDR1 and CDR2: MGHRA, YSYEKL. Written as DNA, the CDR3 is TGCGCCAGCAGCCCCCAGGTCGGAGAAGGGTGGGAGCTGTTTTTT. Its translation is CASSPQVGEGWELFF.